The 27 T cell receptor beta chains presented below share a single source sample, sequenced in a study of blood T cells in healthy people across ages. PCR was performed a second time for about 7 to 11 cycles using a sample-barcoded 5' primer and a J-beta primer mix. Each CDR3 protein is one row after TCRdb ran MiXCR on the 5' RACE reads. This sample has 1.5 million to 2 million distinct CDR3 sequences; around half occur once, and the top ten carry approximately 2.1%. Sequencing was performed on blood. These TCRs come from a woman aged 35 to 49 in good health.

The chain combines TRBV11-2 with TRBJ2-3; 11 bases match TRBD2. The CDR3 is made up of 17 amino acids. Germline V CDR1 and CDR2: SGHAT, FQNNGV. V shed 1 base, J shed 2 bases, and the junction held 5 bases outside the gene matches. The CDR3 spells CASSLVGLAGHTDTQYF. The CDR3 nucleotides read TGTGCCAGCAGCTTAGTCGGACTAGCGGGCCACACAGATACGCAGTATTTT.

The chain links TRBV10-2 to TRBJ2-1, with 7 nucleotides matching TRBD2. CDR1 and CDR2 from the germline V gene are WSHSY and SAAADI. Losses at the gene ends were 7 bases for V and 13 bases for J; bases not matched to a gene: 13. The CDR3 extends over 13 amino acids. CDR3 residues: CASTSGTPETQFF. CDR3 coding DNA: TGCGCCAGCACTAGCGGAACCCCAGAGACCCAGTTCTTC.

The genes are TRBV12-3 or TRBV12-4 and TRBJ1-1, with D maybe TRBD1 (5 bases). The germline V and J ends were trimmed by 11 bases and 7 bases, with 23 bases remaining between them. The length of the CDR3 is 14 residues. CDR3 loop: CARTRDSGLSEAFF. The CDR3 DNA follows: TGTGCCCGCACCCGGGACTCAGGTTTAAGTGAAGCTTTCTTT.

This clonotype was seen just once. The chain uses TRBV27 and TRBJ2-2; D tentatively fits TRBD1 or TRBD2 (5 bases each). Germline values: CDR1 MNHEY, CDR2 SMNVEV (reference sequence). This CDR3 is built from 16 residues. Trimming shortened V by 3 bases and J by 5 bases, and 16 bases separated the two germline ends. For the CDR3, the DNA is TGTGCCAGCAGTTTTCCGGGACGCATTAGGACCGGGGAGCTGTTTTTT. Translated: CASSFPGRIRTGELFF.

The genes are TRBV9 and TRBJ2-1, with 13 bases identical to TRBD2. There are 15 residues in the CDR3. J lost 5 bases, V lost 3 bases, and 2 bases had no gene match. From germline, CDR1 is SGDLS and CDR2 YYNGEE. The DNA for the CDR3 is TGTGCCAGCAGCGAGGGGACTAGCGGGGACAATGAGCAGTTCTTC. Amino acid sequence: CASSEGTSGDNEQFF.

Worth noting for this clonotype: A read error may explain this, as a much larger clone is one base away. The chain recombines TRBV20-1 with TRBJ2-3, with no clear D. Per germline, CDR1 DFQATT and CDR2 SNEGSKA (reference sequence). The CDR3 has 13 amino acids. The ends were cut back, 4 bases at V and 5 bases at J, with 13 bases in the middle. CDR3 sequence: CSAISTHIDTQYF. As DNA, the CDR3 is TGCAGTGCTATCTCTACACACATAGATACGCAGTATTTT.

This clonotype occurred once. At one of its ends the junction is not consistent with the germline gene, which may arise from a read error. The rearrangement uses TRBV15 and TRBJ2-3; D perhaps matches TRBD1 (7 bases). The CDR3 loop spans 15 amino acids. Germline assignment: CDR1 LNHNV and CDR2 YYDKDF (reference sequence). The CDR3 DNA is TGTGCCACCAGCCCCCCGCAGGGGGGCACAGATATGCAGTATTTT. This sequence encodes CATSPPQGGTDMQYF.

This sequence joins TRBV2 and TRBJ1-5; tentatively, D is TRBD1 (5 bases). V lost 3 bases, J lost 4 bases, and 16 bases lay in between. This CDR3 comprises 16 residues. In germline, CDR1 is SNHLY, CDR2 FYNNEI. CDR3: CASSDFFGDPNQPQHF. CDR3 nucleotide sequence: TGTGCCAGCAGTGATTTTTTCGGGGACCCGAATCAGCCCCAGCATTTT.

The J gene is TRBJ2-5, the V gene TRBV10-3, with 13 bases identical to TRBD2. The CDR3 runs to 16 residues. V gave up 4 bases and J gave up 2 bases; unmatched junction bases: 4. CDR1 is ENHRY and CDR2 is SYGVKD in the germline V gene. The CDR3 region has the DNA TGTGCCATCAGTGCCGGGACTAGCGGGGTTCAAGAGACCCAGTACTTC. Amino acid sequence: CAISAGTSGVQETQYF.

The rearrangement links TRBV7-2 to TRBJ2-1; the match to TRBD2 covers 9 bases. Germline V gene sequence: CDR1 SGHTA, CDR2 FQGNSA. V lost 6 bases, J lost 8 bases, and 8 bases stayed unmatched. There are 14 residues in the CDR3. The CDR3 sequence: CASRKGLAVYEQFF. CDR3 DNA sequence: TGTGCCAGCAGAAAGGGACTAGCAGTTTATGAGCAGTTCTTC.

In this sample, this clonotype turned up a few times. This CDR3 reads CASTEYGSIQETQYF. As DNA, the CDR3 is TGTGCCAGCACAGAGTACGGGAGCATACAAGAGACCCAGTACTTC. This sequence joins TRBV5-5 and TRBJ2-5; possible D gene TRBD2, 6 bases. Deletions cut 6 bases from V and 2 bases from J, with 17 bases between. Germline V gene lookup returns CDR1 SGHKS and CDR2 YYEKEE (reference sequence). The CDR3 extends over 15 amino acids.

There are a few counts of this clonotype. The chain joins TRBV11-2 to TRBJ2-1; no reliable D call. V lost 1 base and J 3 bases, leaving 13 bases between the germline ends. Germline V gene data show CDR1 as SGHAT and CDR2 as FQNNGV. The CDR3 is made up of 16 amino acids. The CDR3 region has the DNA TGTGCCAGCAGCTTAGGTGTTAGCACCATCTACAATGAGCAGTTCTTC. Encoded protein: CASSLGVSTIYNEQFF.

The chain joins TRBV27 to TRBJ2-7; D unclear. The V end lost 6 bases, the J end lost 4 bases, and 19 bases lay between the germline ends. The CDR3 length is 15 residues. Germline CDR1 MNHEY, CDR2 SMNVEV (reference sequence). The CDR3 here is CASSWTSRTNYEQYF. CDR3 coding DNA: TGTGCCAGCAGCTGGACCTCCCGTACCAATTACGAGCAGTACTTC.

V is TRBV20-1 and J is TRBJ2-1; 8 bases match TRBD2. Germline assignment: CDR1 DFQATT and CDR2 SNEGSKA (reference sequence). V dropped 3 bases and J dropped 4; count of bases not matched to a gene: 14. The CDR3 covers 17 residues. The CDR3 region is CSASASGRPKTYNEQFF. CDR3 in DNA: TGCAGTGCTAGTGCTAGCGGGCGTCCTAAAACTTACAATGAGCAGTTCTTC.

This clonotype was picked up a small number of times. The rearrangement uses TRBV4-2 and TRBJ2-7, with TRBD2 identical over 8 bases. With 3 bases clipped from V and 7 bases from J, the junction kept 11 bases outside the gene matches. Germline-derived CDR1 and CDR2 are LGHNA and YNFKEQ. The CDR3 is made up of 15 amino acids. CDR3 loop: CASSHPGTSEDEQYF. CDR3 sequence (DNA): TGTGCCAGCAGCCACCCAGGGACTAGTGAGGATGAGCAGTACTTC.

This clonotype was found a few times. The rearrangement uses TRBV20-1 and TRBJ2-1, with D unresolved. The V gene's germline CDR1 is DFQATT and CDR2 SNEGSKA (reference sequence). V lost 0 bases and J 1 base, leaving 13 bases between the germline ends. The CDR3 contains 16 residues. CDR3: CSARDQENRSYNEQFF. CDR3 nucleotides: TGCAGTGCTAGAGATCAGGAGAACAGATCCTACAATGAGCAGTTCTTC.

The chain uses TRBV6-5 and TRBJ2-1; D may correspond to TRBD1 or TRBD2 (5 bases each). V was clipped by 8 bases and J by 6 bases, with 20 bases between them. Germline values: CDR1 MNHEY, CDR2 SVGAGI. The CDR3 consists of 15 residues. The CDR3 here is CASRPGLLRGNEQFF. CDR3 sequence (DNA): TGTGCCAGCCGACCCGGACTTCTTAGGGGCAATGAGCAGTTCTTC.

This clonotype was counted between two and nine times. The J gene is TRBJ2-5, the V gene TRBV11-2, with 7 bases identical to TRBD1. CDR1 is SGHAT and CDR2 is FQNNGV in the germline V gene. The CDR3 sequence is 16 residues long. V was clipped by 3 bases and J by 3 bases; unmatched bases: 10. The CDR3 nucleotides read TGTGCCAGCAGCTTGACGAGGGGGCCGTTTGAAGAGACCCAGTACTTC. This sequence encodes CASSLTRGPFEETQYF.

This chain joins TRBV5-1 and TRBJ2-3, with D possibly being TRBD2 (7 bases). This CDR3 is 15 amino acids long. CDR1 and CDR2 from the germline V gene are SGHRS and YFSETQ. V was clipped by 4 bases and J by 2 bases, with 14 bases between them. In DNA, the CDR3 is TGCGCCAGCAGCGAACCGGGGGGCTACACAGATACGCAGTATTTT. Amino acid sequence: CASSEPGGYTDTQYF. The full variable domain, completed using reference TRBV5-1 and TRBJ2-3, is KAGVTQTPRYLIKTRGQQVTLSCSPISGHRSVSWYQQTPGQGLQFLFEYFSETQRNKGNFPGRFSGRQFSNSRSEMNVSTLELGDSALYLCASSEPGGYTDTQYFGPGTRLTVL.

The count of this clonotype is one. This chain uses TRBV6-6 with TRBJ1-1; D is perhaps TRBD1 (6 bases). V lost 5 bases, J lost 6 bases, and 16 bases lay in between. The germline V gene has CDR1 MNHNY and CDR2 SVGAGI (reference sequence). The CDR3 has 14 amino acids. The CDR3 sequence is CASSQQGLEAEAFF. CDR3 DNA sequence: TGTGCCAGCAGTCAACAGGGTTTAGAGGCTGAAGCTTTCTTT.

The chain is built from TRBV11-2 and TRBJ2-3; the D gene could be TRBD1 or TRBD2 (5 bases each). CDR1 is SGHAT and CDR2 is FQNNGV in the germline V gene. The V end lost 4 bases, the J end lost 2 bases, and 13 bases lay between the germline ends. CDR3 length equals 15 residues. CDR3 sequence: CASSYRDPPTDTQYF. In DNA, the CDR3 is TGTGCCAGCAGCTACCGGGACCCGCCCACAGATACGCAGTATTTT. Using reference TRBV11-2 and TRBJ2-3 for the parts outside the CDR3, the full variable domain is EAGVAQSPRYKIIEKRQSVAFWCNPISGHATLYWYQQILGQGPKLLIQFQNNGVVDDSQLPKDRFSAERLKGVDSTLKIQPAKLEDSAVYLCASSYRDPPTDTQYFGPGTRLTVL.

The chain employs TRBV7-9 and TRBJ1-2; TRBD1 might be the D (5 bases). Germline V gene data show CDR1 as SEHNR and CDR2 as FQNEAQ (reference sequence). Deletions cut 4 bases from V and 6 bases from J, with 15 bases between. This CDR3 comprises 14 residues. CDR3 loop: CASSYPGQGNGYTF. DNA of the CDR3: TGTGCCAGCAGCTACCCCGGGCAGGGAAATGGCTACACCTTC.

This rearrangement joins TRBV5-1 to TRBJ2-3; TRBD1 aligns across 8 bases. CDR1 and CDR2 from the germline V gene are SGHRS and YFSETQ. The CDR3 runs 14 residues. Unmatched junction bases numbered 7, after V lost 5 bases and J lost 5 bases. The CDR3 sequence: CASRGQATRDTQYF. CDR3 DNA: TGCGCCAGCAGGGGACAGGCGACAAGAGATACGCAGTATTTT.

This chain uses TRBV5-6 with TRBJ2-7, with unresolved D. Trimming pared 2 bases from V and 4 bases from J, leaving 7 bases between. There are 12 residues in the CDR3. CDR1 and CDR2 (germline): SGHDT, YYEEEE. CDR3 DNA: TGTGCCAGCAGCTTATCGGAATACGAGCAGTACTTC. It codes for CASSLSEYEQYF.

The chain employs TRBV5-1 and TRBJ2-2; D might be TRBD1 (5 bases). Per germline, CDR1 SGHRS and CDR2 YFSETQ. This CDR3 spans 14 amino acids. V was shortened by 9 bases and J by 0 bases, with 12 bases between the two germline ends. CDR3 DNA: TGCGCCACCCGAAGGACATCGAACACCGGGGAGCTGTTTTTT. Translated: CATRRTSNTGELFF. The variable domain in full, with the rest retrieved from reference TRBV5-1 and TRBJ2-2, is KAGVTQTPRYLIKTRGQQVTLSCSPISGHRSVSWYQQTPGQGLQFLFEYFSETQRNKGNFPGRFSGRQFSNSRSEMNVSTLELGDSALYLCATRRTSNTGELFFGEGSRLTVL.

This clonotype has only a few counts. This rearrangement joins TRBV7-2 to TRBJ2-5; possible D gene TRBD2, 5 bases. Germline V lookup: CDR1 SGHTA, CDR2 FQGNSA. The CDR3 consists of 14 residues. Between the trimmed V and J ends, which lost 5 bases and 2 bases, there was a span of 12 bases. The CDR3: CASSPRRTQETQYF. In nucleotides, the CDR3 is TGTGCCAGCAGCCCCCGGAGGACTCAAGAGACCCAGTACTTC.

V is TRBV2 and J is TRBJ1-5; 8 bases line up with TRBD1. With V trimmed by 6 bases and J by 2 bases, 6 bases remained unmatched. The CDR3 contains 15 residues. Germline V gene sequence: CDR1 SNHLY, CDR2 FYNNEI. The CDR3 DNA follows: TGTGCCAGCAGGACACAGGGGGTAGGCAATCAGCCCCAGCATTTT. Encoded protein: CASRTQGVGNQPQHF.